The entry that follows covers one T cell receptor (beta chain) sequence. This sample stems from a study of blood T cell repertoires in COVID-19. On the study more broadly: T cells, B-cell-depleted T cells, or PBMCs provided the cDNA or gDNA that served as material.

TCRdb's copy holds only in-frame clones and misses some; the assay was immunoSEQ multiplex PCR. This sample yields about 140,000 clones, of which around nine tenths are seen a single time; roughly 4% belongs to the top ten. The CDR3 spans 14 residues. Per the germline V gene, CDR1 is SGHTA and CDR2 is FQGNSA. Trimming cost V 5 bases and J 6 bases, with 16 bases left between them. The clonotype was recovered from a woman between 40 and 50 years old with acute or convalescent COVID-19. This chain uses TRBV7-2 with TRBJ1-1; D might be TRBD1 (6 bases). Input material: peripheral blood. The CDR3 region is CASSPWGTPAEAFF. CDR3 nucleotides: TGTGCCAGCAGCCCCTGGGGGACACCAGCTGAAGCTTTCTTT.